This T cell receptor beta chain was profiled in a study of blood T cells in healthy people across ages. Study-level points and caveats: As age increased, TCR beta diversity per million T cells fell in a roughly linear fashion.

The CDR3 runs 14 residues. V was shortened by 1 base and J by 4 bases, with 10 bases between the two germline ends. Germline V lookup: CDR1 SNHLY, CDR2 FYNNEI. Using a J-beta primer mix together with a sample-barcoded 5' primer, a second PCR was run for roughly 6 to 11 cycles. A template-switch adaptor that had 12 random nucleotides put a tag on each cDNA molecule. MiXCR was run by TCRdb on the 5' RACE reads, yielding one entry per CDR3 protein. The table has about 830,000 distinct CDR3 sequences, around 62% seen once. Per sample, no less than 5.5 micrograms of total RNA were extracted. A note on this clonotype: Its specificity is unknown.

The V and J genes are TRBV2 and TRBJ1-2; maybe TRBD1 (5 bases). What was sequenced was blood. The TCR originated in a young man in good health. CDR3 loop: CASSEVRVGYGYTF. CDR3 nucleotide sequence: TGTGCCAGCAGTGAAGTCAGGGTCGGCTATGGCTACACCTTC.